One sample yielded the 7 T cell receptor beta chains listed below, sequenced in a study of OX40 agonist ivuxolimab in advanced cancers. Assay used: immunoSEQ multiplex PCR; TCRdb lists only in-frame clones, some missing. In the table there are 50,000 to 65,000 clones, roughly 90% of which are singletons. The input for sequencing was CD4+ or CD8+ T cells sorted from blood, taken in a trial of the OX40 agonist ivuxolimab. The receptors stem from an adult with an advanced solid tumor such as melanoma, head and neck, liver or kidney cancer.

The rearrangement links TRBV21-1 to TRBJ2-3; no DNA check was done on the table's D call, TRBD2. TRBV21-1 represents a pseudogene. This CDR3 comprises 14 residues. CDR3 residues: CASSNSSSTDTQYF. The CDR3 DNA reads as TGTGCCAGCAGCAATTCGAGCAGCACAGATACGCAGTATTTT.

V gene TRBV6-6 combines with J gene TRBJ2-1; D not certain. Germline CDR1 reads MNHNY; CDR2 reads SVGAGI (reference sequence). With 7 bases removed from V and 8 bases from J, the gap between germline ends came to 12 bases. The CDR3 covers 12 residues. CDR3 DNA sequence: TGTGCCAGCACTCAAACAAGGGATGAGCAGTTCTTC. It translates to CASTQTRDEQFF.

This clone was counted a single time. The chain is built from TRBV1 and TRBJ2-7; TRBD2 reflects the table's D call only, with no check against the DNA. TRBV1 is a pseudogene. There are 15 residues in the CDR3. CDR3 amino acids: CTSSQRLVQKLEQYF. DNA of the CDR3: TGCACCAGCAGCCAAAGACTAGTTCAAAAGCTCGAGCAGTACTTC.

The chain has TRBV7-9 and TRBJ1-1; 7 bases are shared with TRBD1. V lost 8 bases, J lost 4 bases, and 13 bases stayed unmatched. Looked up from germline, CDR1 is SEHNR and CDR2 is FQNEAQ (reference sequence). The CDR3 loop spans 15 amino acids. The chain's CDR3 is CASGGTDPFFTEAFF. DNA of the CDR3: TGTGCCAGCGGGGGGACAGATCCCTTCTTCACTGAAGCTTTCTTT. Filled out from reference TRBV7-9 and TRBJ1-1, the complete variable domain reads DTGVSQNPRHKITKRGQNVTFRCDPISEHNRLYWYRQTLGQGPEFLTYFQNEAQLEKSRLLSDRFSAERPKGSFSTLEIQRTEQGDSAMYLCASGGTDPFFTEAFFGQGTRLTVV.

V and J are TRBV2 and TRBJ2-7; the D is unclear. The CDR3 consists of 14 residues. The germline gives CDR1 SNHLY, CDR2 FYNNEI. Trimming cost V 6 bases and J 0 bases, with 12 bases left between them. CDR3 sequence reads: CASSPGRSSYEQYF. The CDR3 region has the DNA TGTGCCAGCAGCCCCGGACGGAGCTCCTACGAGCAGTACTTC. Filled out from reference TRBV2 and TRBJ2-7, the complete variable domain reads EPEVTQTPSHQVTQMGQEVILRCVPISNHLYFYWYRQILGQKVEFLVSFYNNEISEKSEIFDDQFSVERPDGSNFTLKIRSTKLEDSAMYFCASSPGRSSYEQYFGPGTRLTVT.

The chain employs TRBV6-4 and TRBJ1-2, with 9 bases matching TRBD1. The CDR3 extends over 17 amino acids. V was pared by 0 bases and J by 0 bases, with 5 bases of the junction left unmatched. Germline CDR1 reads MRHNA; CDR2 reads SNTAGT. The CDR3 sequence: CASSDSNRGPPNYGYTF. In DNA, the CDR3 is TGTGCCAGCAGTGACTCAAACAGGGGGCCGCCTAACTATGGCTACACCTTC.

The chain links TRBV19 to TRBJ2-2, with 7 bases that match TRBD1. The length of the CDR3 is 14 residues. Germline loops: CDR1 LNHDA, CDR2 SQIVND (reference sequence). V lost 3 bases, J lost 7 bases, and 5 bases stayed unmatched. In DNA form, the CDR3 reads TGTGCCAGTAGTATTAGGGGGCCGGTCGGGGAGCTGTTTTTT. This encodes CASSIRGPVGELFF.